This paragraph covers one TCR beta chain sequence. Its antigen is currently unknown. The data originate from a study of lymphopenia after photon versus proton radiotherapy. Study results and caveats: Under photons, naive T cells and diversity fell while effector/memory populations rose. Post-nadir TCR diversity decline inversely tracked overall survival among those who died. Survival link was tested only in deceased patients; proton benefit remains a possibility. Post-nadir diversity loss with photons came from oligoclonal expansion, particularly CD8+ Temra cells.

Profiling relied on immunoSEQ multiplex PCR, and the TCRdb table lists in-frame clones only, not all of them. The data contain about 17,000 clones, under 95% of them singletons. The receptor was isolated from a man between 60 and 70 years old with pancreatic cancer. The source material was peripheral blood, sampled from a patient treated with photon-based radiotherapy.

The CDR3 DNA follows: TGTGCCAGCAGCTTGTTAACGTACTATGGCTACACCTTC. This sequence encodes CASSLLTYYGYTF. This chain connects TRBV5-8 to TRBJ1-2; D is uncertain. Between the trimmed V and J ends, which lost 1 base and 3 bases, there was a span of 7 bases. CDR3 length equals 13 residues. From germline, CDR1 is SGHTS and CDR2 YDEGEE.